This T cell receptor (beta chain) was obtained from a study of T cells in localized non-small cell lung cancer. Study-level results: It was uninvolved adjacent lung that showed the highest T cell clonality, exceeding tumor.

Here immunoSEQ multiplex PCR was the method, and the copy in TCRdb shows in-frame clones only, minus some. Altogether about 24,000 clones are present, around 90% being singletons, with the ten largest covering around 15%. Comments on this clone: The antigen is not known.

V gave up 0 bases and J gave up 8 bases, with 13 bases separating them. The length of the CDR3 is 14 residues. Germline values: CDR1 MNHEY, CDR2 SMNVEV (reference sequence). The sequencing used peripheral blood, collected before any cancer treatment. The chain joins TRBV27 to TRBJ1-2, with a possible D match to TRBD1 (6 bases). The TCR comes from a man aged 35 to 70 with stage III squamous cell lung carcinoma. The chain's CDR3 is CASSLSQGTRGYTF. The CDR3 DNA follows: TGTGCCAGCAGTTTATCTCAGGGGACGAGGGGCTACACCTTC.